This T cell receptor beta chain was recovered during a study of T-cell reconstitution after alpha-beta-depleted transplantation in children. Details on this clonotype: A much larger clonotype is one base distant, so this may be a read error.

Germline V lookup: CDR1 DFQATT, CDR2 SNEGSKA (reference sequence). The CDR3 extends over 16 amino acids. TCRbeta library preparation incorporated unique molecular identifiers. MiXCR, applied by TCRdb to the PCR reads, yields one record per CDR3 protein. The sample carries around 410,000 distinct CDR3 sequences, approximately 11% recorded once. Sequencing used PBMCs from the stem cell graft donor, obtained from the stem cell graft. This clonotype was sampled from a human donor who donated a stem cell graft to a child with acute myeloid leukemia. The chain is built from TRBV20-1 and TRBJ2-2; 7 bases are shared with TRBD1. The CDR3: CSANDRTGPNIGELFF. The CDR3, as DNA: TGCAGTGCCAATGACCGGACAGGCCCGAACATCGGGGAGCTGTTTTTT.